This T cell receptor (beta chain) was identified in a study of blood T cell repertoires in COVID-19. Study information: In each case, the material was cDNA or gDNA derived from T cells, B-cell-depleted T cells, or PBMCs.

Some clones are missing from TCRdb's copy, which holds only in-frame ones; the method was immunoSEQ multiplex PCR. The table has under 300,000 clones, around 86% seen once. This clone was counted only a few times. The CDR3 covers 16 residues. CDR1 is GTSNPN, CDR2 SVGIG, per germline (reference sequence). The V and J ends lost 0 bases and 2 bases respectively, with 14 bases between them. The receptor was isolated from a man between 18 and 29 years old with active or convalescent COVID-19. The J gene is TRBJ1-5, the V gene TRBV30; no definite D call. The material sequenced was peripheral blood. The CDR3 region has the DNA TGTGCCTGGAGTGTATCGGATTTTGAGGGCAATCAGCCCCAGCATTTT. Encoded protein: CAWSVSDFEGNQPQHF.